This T cell receptor beta chain was recovered during a study of neurological immune-mediated disorders. Germline-derived CDR1 and CDR2 are SQVTM and ANQGSEA. The J segment lost 7 bases and the V segment lost 4 bases, leaving 13 bases of the junction unmatched. The CDR3 spans 14 residues. Study observations and caveats: Phylogenetic grouping assigned the repertoires of 18 of 34 multiple sclerosis patients to a single cluster of related CDR3 sequences. This cluster may be a repertoire-level signature.

The sample holds many counts of this clonotype. Its antigen is as yet unknown. TCRdb reanalysed the 5' RACE reads using MiXCR and keeps one entry per CDR3 protein. Among around 70,000 distinct CDR3 sequences, roughly 5.5% were seen once, and the ten largest hold 2.8%. This clonotype was sampled from a woman in her 30s with multiple sclerosis. The specimen sequenced was PBMCs. The rearrangement joins TRBV29-1 to TRBJ2-7; the match to TRBD2 covers 7 bases. This CDR3 reads CSVASGRIAWEQYF. The CDR3 nucleotides are TGCAGCGTTGCCTCCGGGAGGATCGCATGGGAGCAGTACTTC.